This TCR beta chain was captured by sequencing in a study of T cells in Graves' hyperthyroidism and ophthalmopathy. Those patients with uncontrolled infection, other autoimmune disease, pregnancy or lactation were excluded. Trimming at V came to 3 bases and at J to 2 bases, leaving 6 bases not matched to a gene. CDR1 is DFQATT, CDR2 SNEGSKA, per germline (reference sequence). This CDR3 is 14 amino acids long. Findings and limits, study-wide: From stable hyperthyroidism, ophthalmopathy was set apart by a 13 V-J model.

With regard to this clonotype: Its antigen is still unknown.

Amplification targeted TCR beta CDR3 regions from RNA transcripts. The HTBI primer set served for first-round RT-PCR of the TCR CDR3. MiXCR, applied by TCRdb to the multiplex PCR reads, yields one record per CDR3 protein. The profile covers about 740,000 distinct CDR3 sequences, with about 14% appearing a single time and roughly a tenth taken by the ten largest. This TCR was recovered from a woman aged 18-30 years with Graves' hyperthyroidism. Input material: blood. V and J are TRBV20-1 and TRBJ2-5; TRBD1 aligns across 7 bases. CDR3 sequence reads: CSARVDRVQETQYF. CDR3 DNA: TGCAGTGCTAGGGTAGACAGGGTGCAAGAGACCCAGTACTTC.